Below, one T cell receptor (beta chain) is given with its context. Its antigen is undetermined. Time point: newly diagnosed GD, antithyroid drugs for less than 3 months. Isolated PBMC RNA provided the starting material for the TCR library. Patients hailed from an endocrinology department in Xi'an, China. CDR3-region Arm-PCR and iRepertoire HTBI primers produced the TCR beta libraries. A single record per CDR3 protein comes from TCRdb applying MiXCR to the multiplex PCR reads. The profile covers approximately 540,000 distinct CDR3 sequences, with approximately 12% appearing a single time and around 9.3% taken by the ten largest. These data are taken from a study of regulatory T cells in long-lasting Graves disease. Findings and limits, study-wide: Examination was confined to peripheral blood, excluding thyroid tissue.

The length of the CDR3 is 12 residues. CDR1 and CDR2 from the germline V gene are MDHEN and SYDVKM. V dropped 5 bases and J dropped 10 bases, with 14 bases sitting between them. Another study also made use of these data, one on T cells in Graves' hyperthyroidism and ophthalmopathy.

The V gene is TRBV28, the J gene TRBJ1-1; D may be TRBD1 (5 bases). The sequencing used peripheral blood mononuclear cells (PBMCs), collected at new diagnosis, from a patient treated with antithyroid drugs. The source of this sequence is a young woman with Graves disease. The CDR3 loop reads CASSIDRGAAFF. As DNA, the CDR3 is TGTGCCAGCAGTATCGACCGAGGGGCAGCTTTCTTT.